This entry features one TCR beta chain sequence. Antigen unknown. The entry originates in a study of shared clonotypes between healthy human individuals. About the research overall: The donor pool was made up of two women and a few men aged 18 to 49. Study-wide results and limits: A handful of donors held approximately 4.5% of naive CD4 clonotypes in common.

In the study's own analysis: Without quality scores, immunoSEQ junctional reads could not be filtered like full-length reads. The data were produced by immunoSEQ multiplex PCR, yet TCRdb's version contains in-frame clones alone and is incomplete. The V and J calls and clone size were taken over from that table, and D and trimming were inferred from the DNA. The data hold hundreds of thousands of clones, with more than 70% observed a single time. This TCR was recovered from a woman aged 25 to 39 in good health. Specimen: memory CD4+ T cells sorted from blood. Specified subset: CD45RA-negative fraction.

CDR3 nucleotides: TGTGCCAGCAGTGGGGGGCAGGGCGGGTATGGCTACACCTTC. This encodes CASSGGQGGYGYTF. The chain combines TRBV2 with TRBJ1-2; possible D gene TRBD1, 6 bases. The CDR3 is made up of 14 amino acids. Trimming left V 4 bases short and J 5 bases short, with 14 bases between. Germline assignment: CDR1 SNHLY and CDR2 FYNNEI.